The clone carrying this T cell receptor beta chain was recorded at least ten times. What it binds is unknown. This CDR3 has 16 amino acids. V lost 8 bases to trimming and J lost 4 bases, with 23 bases between them. Germline CDR1 and CDR2: GTSNPN and SVGIG (reference sequence). These data are taken from a study of T cells in Graves' hyperthyroidism and ophthalmopathy. Whole-study results and caveats: The model predicted ophthalmopathy a median roughly six months before onset.

For the diagnoses, clinical symptoms, serum thyroxine and TRAb, thyroid ultrasound and orbital computed tomography were used. RNA transcripts yielded amplified TCR beta CDR3 regions. First-round RT-PCR with HTBI primers amplified the TCR CDR3 region. TCRdb passed the multiplex PCR reads through MiXCR, listing each CDR3 protein once. The sample holds around 440,000 distinct CDR3 sequences, around 14% seen once. The sample was blood. The TCR was taken from a woman younger than 30 with Graves' hyperthyroidism. The chain uses TRBV30 and TRBJ2-2; D perhaps matches TRBD2 (7 bases). The CDR3 protein is CARGASGYEFTGELFF. The CDR3, as DNA: TGTGCCCGGGGGGCTAGCGGCTACGAGTTCACCGGGGAGCTGTTTTTT. Filled out from reference TRBV30 and TRBJ2-2, the complete variable domain reads SQTIHQWPATLVQPVGSPLSLECTVEGTSNPNLYWYRQAAGRGLQLLFYSVGIGQISSEVPQNLSASRPQDRQFILSSKKLLLSDSGFYLCARGASGYEFTGELFFGEGSRLTVL.